A single sample gave rise to the 14 T cell receptor beta chains below, sequenced in a study of blood T cell repertoires in COVID-19. Sequencing was performed with immunoSEQ multiplex PCR; in TCRdb, only in-frame clones are kept and a portion is missing. The data contain about 110,000 clones, over 65% of them singletons. Sequencing was performed on peripheral blood. The receptors derive from a woman aged 55 to 70 with acute or convalescent COVID-19.

The J gene is TRBJ1-5, the V gene TRBV25-1; 9 bases match TRBD1. Losses at the gene ends were 4 bases for V and 6 bases for J; bases not matched to a gene: 7. The CDR3 has 15 residues. The V gene's germline CDR1 is MGHDK and CDR2 SYGVNS. The CDR3: CASSAGQGFGQPQHF. CDR3 DNA sequence: TGTGCCAGCAGTGCGGGACAGGGTTTTGGTCAGCCCCAGCATTTT.

This chain connects TRBV2 to TRBJ2-2; D unclear. V lost 4 bases, J lost 3 bases, and 9 bases lay in between. This CDR3 has 14 residues. Germline CDR1 SNHLY, CDR2 FYNNEI. The DNA for the CDR3 is TGTGCCAGCAGTGGGAGTTACTACACCGGGGAGCTGTTTTTT. Residues: CASSGSYYTGELFF.

The chain carries TRBV16 and TRBJ2-1; TRBD1 is a possible D gene (5 bases). The CDR3 contains 12 residues. Trimming stripped 1 base from V and 15 bases from J, with 13 bases between. Per the germline V gene, CDR1 is KGHSY and CDR2 is FQNENV. The DNA for the CDR3 is TGTGCCAGCAGCCAATTAGGGGTCGTTCGGTTCTTC. Translation gives CASSQLGVVRFF.

J is TRBJ2-7 and V is TRBV7-9; the D is unclear. The length of the CDR3 is 13 residues. Per germline, CDR1 SEHNR and CDR2 FQNEAQ (reference sequence). Trimming shortened V by 3 bases and J by 0 bases, and 6 bases separated the two germline ends. CDR3 sequence: CASSLTSSYEQYF. CDR3 DNA sequence: TGTGCCAGCAGCTTGACATCCTCCTACGAGCAGTACTTC.

The sample holds a few counts of this clone. This chain joins TRBV21-1 and TRBJ2-7; no check of the table's D call, TRBD1, against the DNA was made. TRBV21-1 is deemed a pseudogene. CDR3 size: 14 residues. CDR3 nucleotides: TGTGCCAGCAGCACCACGACAGACTCCTACGAGCAGTACTTC. Its translation is CASSTTTDSYEQYF.

This chain links TRBV29-1 with TRBJ2-5, with TRBD2 as a possible D gene (6 bases). The germline CDR1 and CDR2 sequences are SQVTM and ANQGSEA. The CDR3 is made up of 12 amino acids. The CDR3 here is CSGRTGQETQYF. CDR3 coding DNA: TGCAGTGGGAGGACGGGCCAAGAGACCCAGTACTTC.

The V call is TRBV5-4, the J call TRBJ1-3, with TRBD1 matching 7 bases. With 4 bases clipped from V and 4 bases from J, the junction kept 5 bases outside the gene matches. CDR3 length: 14 residues. CDR1 SGHNT and CDR2 YYREEE come from the germline V gene (reference sequence). CDR3 residues: CASSATGFGNTIYF. CDR3 DNA: TGTGCCAGCAGCGCGACAGGGTTCGGAAACACCATATATTTT.

This clone was seen a single time. The J gene is TRBJ1-1, the V gene TRBV6-5, with D tentatively TRBD1 (6 bases). V lost 6 bases and J 0 bases, leaving 8 bases between the germline ends. Germline lookup yields CDR1 MNHEY and CDR2 SVGAGI. CDR3 length: 13 residues. DNA for the CDR3: TGTGCCAGCAGGACAGGCATGAACACTGAAGCTTTCTTT. Protein product: CASRTGMNTEAFF.

V and J are TRBV10-1 and TRBJ2-1; the match to TRBD1 covers 7 bases. J lost 8 bases, V lost 4 bases, and 14 bases had no gene match. The germline CDR1 and CDR2 sequences are WNHNN and SYGVQD (reference sequence). This CDR3 comprises 16 residues. The DNA for the CDR3 is TGCGCCAGCAGTGCCCCCCAGGAGACAGGGTCCGATGAGCAGTTCTTC. Encoded protein: CASSAPQETGSDEQFF.

The chain uses TRBV7-2 and TRBJ2-3; D may be TRBD2 (5 bases). CDR3 length equals 13 residues. The germline CDR1 and CDR2 sequences are SGHTA and FQGNSA. Trimming cost V 5 bases and J 8 bases, with 14 bases left between them. CDR3 in DNA: TGTGCCAGCAGCCCTCTCTTGGCGGGTACGCAGTATTTT. Amino acids: CASSPLLAGTQYF.

The rearrangement uses TRBV5-1 and TRBJ1-1; D gene unclear. Germline assignment: CDR1 SGHRS and CDR2 YFSETQ. The CDR3 consists of 15 residues. The V end lost 4 bases, the J end lost 2 bases, and 15 bases lay between the germline ends. The CDR3 DNA reads as TGCGCCAGCAGCCGGAAGGAGGCTGTAAACACTGAAGCTTTCTTT. It translates to CASSRKEAVNTEAFF.

This sequence joins TRBV5-1 and TRBJ2-4, with D maybe TRBD1 (6 bases). Trimming removed 1 base at V and 3 bases at J, with 17 bases between. This CDR3 is 17 amino acids long. Germline CDR1 SGHRS, CDR2 YFSETQ. For the CDR3, the DNA is TGCGCCAGCAGCTTGTATGACGCCAGGGGTGGCAAAAACATTCAGTACTTC. This sequence encodes CASSLYDARGGKNIQYF.

This chain uses TRBV28 with TRBJ2-7; TRBD2 aligns across 15 bases. CDR3 size: 16 residues. Germline loops: CDR1 MDHEN, CDR2 SYDVKM. Trimming removed 4 bases from V and 4 bases from J; junction bases left unmatched: 5. The CDR3 sequence is CASSSAGTSGRYEQYF. CDR3 bases: TGTGCCAGCAGTTCCGCAGGGACTAGCGGGAGGTACGAGCAGTACTTC.

This chain uses TRBV19 with TRBJ2-6; D not resolved. The CDR3 runs to 16 residues. Germline V gene lookup returns CDR1 LNHDA and CDR2 SQIVND (reference sequence). Trimming removed 5 bases at V and 0 bases at J, with 11 bases between. The CDR3 coding sequence is TGTGCCAGTAGTGTTGACGGAGCCTCTGGGGCCAACGTCCTGACTTTC. Translating gives CASSVDGASGANVLTF.